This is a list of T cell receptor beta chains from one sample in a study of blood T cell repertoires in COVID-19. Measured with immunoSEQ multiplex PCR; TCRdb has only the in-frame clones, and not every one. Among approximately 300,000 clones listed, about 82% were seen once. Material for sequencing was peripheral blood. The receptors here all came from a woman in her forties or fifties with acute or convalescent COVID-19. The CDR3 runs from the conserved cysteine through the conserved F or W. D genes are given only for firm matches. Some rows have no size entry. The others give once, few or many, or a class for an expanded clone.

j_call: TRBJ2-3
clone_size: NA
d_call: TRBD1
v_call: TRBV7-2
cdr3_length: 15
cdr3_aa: CASSLGQGRTDTQYF
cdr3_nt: TGTGCCAGCAGCTTAGGACAGGGGAGGACAGATACGCAGTATTTT

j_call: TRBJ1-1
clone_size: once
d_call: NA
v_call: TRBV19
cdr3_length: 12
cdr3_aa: CATGGRSREAFF
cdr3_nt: TGTGCCACAGGAGGTAGGTCCCGTGAAGCTTTCTTT

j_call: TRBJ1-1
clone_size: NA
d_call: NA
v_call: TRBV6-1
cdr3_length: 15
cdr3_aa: CASSEDPGKDTEAFF
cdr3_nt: TGTGCCAGCAGTGAAGATCCAGGGAAGGACACTGAAGCTTTCTTT

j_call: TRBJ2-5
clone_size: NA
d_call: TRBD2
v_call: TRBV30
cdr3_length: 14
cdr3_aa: CAWRTSGRRETQYF
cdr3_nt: TGTGCCTGGAGGACTAGCGGGAGGCGAGAGACCCAGTACTTC

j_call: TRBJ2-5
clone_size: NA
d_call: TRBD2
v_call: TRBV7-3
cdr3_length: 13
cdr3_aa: CASSPGGEETQYF
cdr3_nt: TGTGCCAGCAGCCCCGGGGGGGAGGAGACCCAGTACTTC

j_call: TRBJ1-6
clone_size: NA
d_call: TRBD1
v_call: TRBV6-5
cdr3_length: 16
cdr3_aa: CASSHWTGGGNSPLHF
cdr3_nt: TGTGCCAGCAGTCACTGGACAGGGGGTGGTAATTCACCCCTCCACTTT

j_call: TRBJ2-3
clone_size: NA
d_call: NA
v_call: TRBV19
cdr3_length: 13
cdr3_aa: CATQAPSTDTQYF
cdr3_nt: TGTGCCACGCAAGCCCCTAGCACAGATACGCAGTATTTT

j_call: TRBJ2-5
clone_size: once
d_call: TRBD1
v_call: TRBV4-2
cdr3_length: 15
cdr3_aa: CASSQADRVQETQYF
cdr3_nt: TGTGCCAGCAGCCAGGCGGACAGGGTTCAAGAGACCCAGTACTTC

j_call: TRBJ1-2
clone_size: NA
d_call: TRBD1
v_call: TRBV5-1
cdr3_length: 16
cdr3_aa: CASSQGQGAQNYGYTF
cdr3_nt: TGCGCCAGCAGCCAGGGACAGGGGGCTCAAAACTATGGCTACACCTTC

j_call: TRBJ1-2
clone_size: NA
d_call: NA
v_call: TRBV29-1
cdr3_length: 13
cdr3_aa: CSVGRSSYYGYTF
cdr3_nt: TGCAGCGTTGGGCGGAGCTCCTACTATGGCTACACCTTC

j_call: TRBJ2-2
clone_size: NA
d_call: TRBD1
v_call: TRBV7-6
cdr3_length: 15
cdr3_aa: CASSPRTGGAGELFF
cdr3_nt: TGTGCCAGCAGCCCAAGGACAGGGGGGGCCGGGGAGCTGTTTTTT

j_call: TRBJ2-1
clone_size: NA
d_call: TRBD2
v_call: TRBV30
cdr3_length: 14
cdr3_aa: CAWSKAGLYNEQFF
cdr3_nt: TGTGCCTGGAGTAAAGCGGGGCTCTACAATGAGCAGTTCTTC

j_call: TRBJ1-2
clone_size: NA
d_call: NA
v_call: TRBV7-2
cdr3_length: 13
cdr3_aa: CASSFDTNYGYTF
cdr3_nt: TGTGCCAGCAGCTTTGACACTAACTATGGCTACACCTTC

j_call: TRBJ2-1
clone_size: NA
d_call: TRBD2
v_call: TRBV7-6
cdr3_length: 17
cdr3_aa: CASSSLLAGGRTNEQFF
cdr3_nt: TGTGCCAGCAGCTCCCTTCTAGCGGGAGGGCGAACCAATGAGCAGTTCTTC

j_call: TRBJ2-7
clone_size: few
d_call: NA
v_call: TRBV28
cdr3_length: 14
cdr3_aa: CASSPRERAYEQYF
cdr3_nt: TGTGCCAGCAGTCCTAGGGAGAGGGCCTACGAGCAGTACTTC

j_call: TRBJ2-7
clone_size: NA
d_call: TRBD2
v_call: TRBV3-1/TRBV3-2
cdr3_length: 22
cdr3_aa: CASSQDNPPLAGTPLRRYEQYF
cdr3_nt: TGTGCCAGCAGCCAAGATAATCCCCCCCTAGCGGGTACTCCCCTTCGCCGCTACGAGCAGTACTTC

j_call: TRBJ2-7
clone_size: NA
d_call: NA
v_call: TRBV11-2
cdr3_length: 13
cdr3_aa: CASTTDTSYEQYF
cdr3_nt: TGTGCCAGCACCACGGACACCTCCTACGAGCAGTACTTC

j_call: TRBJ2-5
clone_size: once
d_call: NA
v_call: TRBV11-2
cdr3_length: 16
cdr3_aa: CASSLDGRRGRETQYF
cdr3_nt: TGTGCCAGCAGCTTAGACGGGCGCAGGGGCAGAGAGACCCAGTACTTC

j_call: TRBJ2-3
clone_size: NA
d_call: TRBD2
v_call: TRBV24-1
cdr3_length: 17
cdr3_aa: CATSDLGLAGSQDTQYF
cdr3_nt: TGTGCCACCAGTGATTTGGGACTAGCGGGAAGTCAAGATACGCAGTATTTT

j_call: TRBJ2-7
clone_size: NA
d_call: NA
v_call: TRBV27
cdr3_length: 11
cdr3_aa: CASSSGNEQYF
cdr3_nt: TGTGCCAGCAGTAGCGGTAACGAGCAGTACTTC

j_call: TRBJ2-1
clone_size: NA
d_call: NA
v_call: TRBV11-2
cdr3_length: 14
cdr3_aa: CASSSTGTYNEQFF
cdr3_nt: TGTGCCAGCAGCTCCACAGGGACCTACAATGAGCAGTTCTTC

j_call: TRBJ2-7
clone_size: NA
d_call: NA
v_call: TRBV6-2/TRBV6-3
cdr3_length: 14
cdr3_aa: CASSWRHVVYEQYF
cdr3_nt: TGTGCCAGCAGTTGGCGACATGTCGTCTACGAGCAGTACTTC

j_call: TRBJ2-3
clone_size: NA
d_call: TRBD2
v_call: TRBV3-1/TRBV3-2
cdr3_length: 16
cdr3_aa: CASSQLVAGGVDTQYF
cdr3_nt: TGTGCCAGCAGCCAACTGGTCGCGGGGGGAGTAGATACGCAGTATTTT

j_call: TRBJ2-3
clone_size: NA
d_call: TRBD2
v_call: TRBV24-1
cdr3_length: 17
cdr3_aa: CATSDRERAGRTDTQYF
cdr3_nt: TGTGCCACCAGTGACCGGGAGAGAGCGGGGCGCACAGATACGCAGTATTTT

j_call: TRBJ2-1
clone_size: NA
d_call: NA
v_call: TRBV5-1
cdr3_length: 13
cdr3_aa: CASSPDTYNEQFF
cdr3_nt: TGCGCCAGCAGCCCAGATACCTACAATGAGCAGTTCTTC

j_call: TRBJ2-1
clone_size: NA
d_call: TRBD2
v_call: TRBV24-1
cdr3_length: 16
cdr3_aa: CATSDLPGLADNEQFF
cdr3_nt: TGTGCCACCAGTGACCTGCCGGGACTAGCGGACAATGAGCAGTTCTTC

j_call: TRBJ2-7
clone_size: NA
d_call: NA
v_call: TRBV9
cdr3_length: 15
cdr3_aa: CASSVGTGSYYEQYF
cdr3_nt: TGTGCCAGCAGCGTAGGAACAGGTTCTTACTACGAGCAGTACTTC

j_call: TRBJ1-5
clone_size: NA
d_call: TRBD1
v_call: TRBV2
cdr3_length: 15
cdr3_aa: CASSGDRGRGQPQHF
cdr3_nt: TGTGCCAGCAGTGGGGACAGGGGACGAGGGCAGCCCCAGCATTTT

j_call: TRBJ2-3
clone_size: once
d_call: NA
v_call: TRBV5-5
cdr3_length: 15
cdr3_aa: CASSTKAGSRDTQYF
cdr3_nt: TGTGCCAGCAGCACCAAGGCGGGCTCCAGGGATACGCAGTATTTT

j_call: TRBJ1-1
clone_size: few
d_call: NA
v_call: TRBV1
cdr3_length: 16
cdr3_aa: CTSSQDRVRGAAEAFF
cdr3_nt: TGCACCAGCAGCCAAGATCGCGTCAGGGGGGCGGCTGAAGCTTTCTTT

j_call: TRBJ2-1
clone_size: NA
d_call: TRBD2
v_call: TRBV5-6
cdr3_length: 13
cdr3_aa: CASTLTSGAEQFF
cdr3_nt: TGTGCCAGCACCTTGACTAGCGGGGCTGAGCAGTTCTTC

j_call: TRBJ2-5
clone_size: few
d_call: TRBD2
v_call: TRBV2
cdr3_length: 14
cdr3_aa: CASSNLAGGETQYF
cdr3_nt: TGTGCCAGCAGCAACTTAGCGGGAGGAGAGACCCAGTACTTC

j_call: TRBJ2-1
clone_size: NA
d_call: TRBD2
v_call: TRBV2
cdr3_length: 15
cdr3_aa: CASSPAGTTYNEQFF
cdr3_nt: TGTGCCAGCAGTCCCGCGGGGACTACCTACAATGAGCAGTTCTTC

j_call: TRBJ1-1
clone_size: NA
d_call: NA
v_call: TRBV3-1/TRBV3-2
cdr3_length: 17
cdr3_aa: CASSQVLGEGSNTEAFF
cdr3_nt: TGTGCCAGCAGCCAAGTGCTGGGGGAGGGATCGAACACTGAAGCTTTCTTT

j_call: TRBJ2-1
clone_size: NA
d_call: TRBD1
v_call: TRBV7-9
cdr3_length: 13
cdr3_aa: CASTRTGRNEQFF
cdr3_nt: TGTGCCAGCACCAGGACAGGGAGGAATGAGCAGTTCTTC

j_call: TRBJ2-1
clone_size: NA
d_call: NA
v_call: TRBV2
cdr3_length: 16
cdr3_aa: CASRGGGQANYNEQFF
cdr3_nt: TGTGCCAGCAGGGGGGGAGGACAGGCGAACTACAATGAGCAGTTCTTC

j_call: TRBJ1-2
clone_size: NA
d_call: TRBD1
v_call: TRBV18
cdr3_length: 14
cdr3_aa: CASSPGQDYYGYTF
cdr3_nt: TGTGCCAGCTCACCGGGACAGGATTACTATGGCTACACCTTC

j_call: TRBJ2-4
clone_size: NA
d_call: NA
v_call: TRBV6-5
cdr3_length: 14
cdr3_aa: CASGGRGAKNIQYF
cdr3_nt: TGTGCCAGCGGCGGCAGAGGAGCCAAAAACATTCAGTACTTC

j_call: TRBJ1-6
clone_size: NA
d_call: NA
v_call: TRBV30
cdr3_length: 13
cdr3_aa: CAWSTQERSPLHF
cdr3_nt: TGTGCCTGGAGTACACAGGAGCGTTCACCCCTCCACTTT

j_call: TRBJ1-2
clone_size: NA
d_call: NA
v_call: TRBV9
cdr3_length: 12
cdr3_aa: CASSVSGYGYTF
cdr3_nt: TGTGCCAGCAGCGTATCAGGGTATGGCTACACCTTC

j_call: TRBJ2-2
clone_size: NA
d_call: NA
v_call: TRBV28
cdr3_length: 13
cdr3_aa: CASRAGLRGELFF
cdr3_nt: TGTGCCAGCAGGGCGGGACTTCGCGGGGAGCTGTTTTTT

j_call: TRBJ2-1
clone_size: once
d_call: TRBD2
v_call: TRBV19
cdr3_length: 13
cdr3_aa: CASCGRVYNEQFF
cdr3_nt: TGTGCCAGTTGCGGGAGGGTTTACAATGAGCAGTTCTTC

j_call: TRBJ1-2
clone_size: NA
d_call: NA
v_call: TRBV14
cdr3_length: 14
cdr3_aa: CASSQGLWGEGYTF
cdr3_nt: TGTGCCAGCAGCCAAGGTCTCTGGGGGGAAGGCTACACCTTC

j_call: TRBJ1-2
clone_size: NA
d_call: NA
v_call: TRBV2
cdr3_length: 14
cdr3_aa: CASSDNRNNYGYTF
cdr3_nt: TGTGCCAGCAGTGATAACAGGAATAACTATGGCTACACCTTC

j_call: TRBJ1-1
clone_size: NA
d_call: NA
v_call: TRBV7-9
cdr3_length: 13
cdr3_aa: CASSLQGSTEAFF
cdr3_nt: TGTGCCAGCAGCTTGCAGGGAAGCACTGAAGCTTTCTTT

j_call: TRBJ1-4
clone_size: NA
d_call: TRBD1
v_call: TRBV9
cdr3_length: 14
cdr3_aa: CASSAQGLGEKLFF
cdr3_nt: TGTGCCAGCAGCGCACAGGGGTTGGGTGAAAAACTGTTTTTT

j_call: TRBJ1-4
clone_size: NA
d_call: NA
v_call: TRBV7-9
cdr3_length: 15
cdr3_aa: CASSARDTVEEKLFF
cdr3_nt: TGTGCCAGCAGCGCCCGGGACACGGTAGAAGAAAAACTGTTTTTT

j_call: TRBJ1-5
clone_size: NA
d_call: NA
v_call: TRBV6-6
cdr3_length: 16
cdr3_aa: CASSYGQLGSNQPQHF
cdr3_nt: TGTGCCAGCAGTTATGGGCAATTGGGTAGCAATCAGCCCCAGCATTTT

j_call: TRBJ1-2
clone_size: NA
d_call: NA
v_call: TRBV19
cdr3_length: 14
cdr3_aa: CASSTGGGAGGYTF
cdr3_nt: TGTGCCAGTAGTACCGGTGGGGGCGCCGGGGGCTACACCTTC

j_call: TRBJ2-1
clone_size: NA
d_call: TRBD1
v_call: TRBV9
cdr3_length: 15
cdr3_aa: CASSYTGTEYNEQFF
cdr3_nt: TGTGCCAGCAGCTACACCGGGACAGAGTACAATGAGCAGTTCTTC

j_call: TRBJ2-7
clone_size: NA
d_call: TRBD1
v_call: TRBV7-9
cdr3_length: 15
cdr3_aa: CASSPRDRSTYEQYF
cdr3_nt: TGTGCCAGCAGCCCACGGGACAGAAGCACCTACGAGCAGTACTTC

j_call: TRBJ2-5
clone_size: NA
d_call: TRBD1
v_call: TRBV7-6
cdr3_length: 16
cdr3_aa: CASSSQRTGGEETQYF
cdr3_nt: TGTGCCAGCAGCTCCCAACGTACAGGGGGAGAAGAGACCCAGTACTTC

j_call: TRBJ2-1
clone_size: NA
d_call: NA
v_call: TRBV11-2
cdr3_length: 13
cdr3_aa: CASTQAGYNEQFF
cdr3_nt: TGTGCCAGCACCCAAGCCGGGTACAATGAGCAGTTCTTC

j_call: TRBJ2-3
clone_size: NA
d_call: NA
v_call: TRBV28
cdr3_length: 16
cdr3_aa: CASSFGGGAQGDTQYF
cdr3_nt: TGTGCCAGCAGTTTTGGAGGGGGGGCCCAGGGAGATACGCAGTATTTT

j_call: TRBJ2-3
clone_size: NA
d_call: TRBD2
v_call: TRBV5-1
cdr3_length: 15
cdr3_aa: CASSDLAGSTDTQYF
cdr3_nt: TGCGCCAGCAGCGACCTAGCGGGTAGCACAGATACGCAGTATTTT

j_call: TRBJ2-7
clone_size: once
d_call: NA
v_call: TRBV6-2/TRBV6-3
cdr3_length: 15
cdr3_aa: CASSYSNRDRGEQYF
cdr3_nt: TGTGCCAGCAGTTACTCGAACAGGGATCGGGGCGAGCAGTACTTC

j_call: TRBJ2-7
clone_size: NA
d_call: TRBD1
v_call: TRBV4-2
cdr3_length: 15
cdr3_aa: CASSQGQGASYEQYF
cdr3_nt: TGTGCCAGCAGCCAAGGACAGGGGGCTTCCTACGAGCAGTACTTC

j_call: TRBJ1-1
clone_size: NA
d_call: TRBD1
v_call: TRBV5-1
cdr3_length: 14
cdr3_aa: CASSSQGANTEAFF
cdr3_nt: TGCGCCAGCAGCAGCCAGGGGGCTAACACTGAAGCTTTCTTT

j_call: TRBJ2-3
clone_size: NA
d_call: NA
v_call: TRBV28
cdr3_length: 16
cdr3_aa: CASSLWGRASTDTQYF
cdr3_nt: TGTGCCAGCAGTTTGTGGGGCCGGGCGAGCACAGATACGCAGTATTTT

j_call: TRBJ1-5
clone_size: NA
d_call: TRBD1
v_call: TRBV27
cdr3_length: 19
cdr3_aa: CASSPIGTGDFYSNQPQHF
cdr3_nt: TGTGCCAGCAGTCCAATCGGGACAGGGGATTTCTATAGCAATCAGCCCCAGCATTTT